In this sample, the clone carrying this TCR beta chain turned up a few times. What it binds is not known. These data are taken from a study of neoadjuvant anti-PD-1 for oral cavity cancer. Study details: Patients without progression received a fourth nivolumab dose around day 43, then surgical resection on days 50-56. General study results and limits: Non-responders to neoadjuvant nivolumab had significantly more clonal PBMC T cells than responders. With a few patients per group, TCR findings need larger cohorts.

Trimming cost V 8 bases and J 1 base; bases outside gene matches: 7. Germline V lookup: CDR1 ENHRY, CDR2 SYGVKD. The CDR3 is 14 amino acids. Repertoires were generated with immunoSEQ multiplex PCR, while TCRdb's copy carries only in-frame clones and drops some. Found here are some 14,000 clones, around three quarters of them singletons; the top ten hold under 2.5%. The time point was: after neoadjuvant nivolumab, at surgical resection. This TCR came from a person between 40 and 85 years old with oral cavity squamous cell carcinoma. V usage is TRBV10-3 and J usage is TRBJ2-7; TRBD2 matches at 8 bases. This material consisted of PBMCs, taken after nivolumab (anti-PD-1) treatment. For the CDR3, the DNA is TGTGCCATCCAAGCGGGGGCCCCATCCTACGAGCAGTACTTC. This codes for CAIQAGAPSYEQYF.